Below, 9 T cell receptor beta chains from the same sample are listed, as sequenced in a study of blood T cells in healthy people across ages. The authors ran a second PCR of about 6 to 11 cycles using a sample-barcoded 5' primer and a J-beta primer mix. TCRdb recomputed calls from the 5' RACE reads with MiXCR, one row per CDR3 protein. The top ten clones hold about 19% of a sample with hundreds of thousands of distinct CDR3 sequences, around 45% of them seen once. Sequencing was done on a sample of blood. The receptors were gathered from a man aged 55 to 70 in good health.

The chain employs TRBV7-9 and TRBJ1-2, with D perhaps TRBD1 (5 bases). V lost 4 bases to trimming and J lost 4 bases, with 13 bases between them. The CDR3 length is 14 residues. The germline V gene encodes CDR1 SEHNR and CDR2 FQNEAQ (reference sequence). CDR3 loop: CASSSPTEIYGYTF. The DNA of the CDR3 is TGTGCCAGCAGCTCGCCGACAGAGATCTATGGCTACACCTTC.

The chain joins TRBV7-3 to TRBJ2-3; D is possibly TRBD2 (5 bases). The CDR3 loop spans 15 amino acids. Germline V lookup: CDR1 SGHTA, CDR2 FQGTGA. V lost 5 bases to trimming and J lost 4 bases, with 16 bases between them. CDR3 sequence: CASSPSRGKADTQYF. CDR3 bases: TGTGCCAGCAGCCCCAGCCGAGGGAAAGCAGATACGCAGTATTTT.

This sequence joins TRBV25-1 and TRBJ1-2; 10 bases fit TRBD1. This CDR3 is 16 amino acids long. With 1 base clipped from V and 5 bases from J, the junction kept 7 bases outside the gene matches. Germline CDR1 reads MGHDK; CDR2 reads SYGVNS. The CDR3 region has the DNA TGTGCCAGCAGTGAATCCGGGACAGGGGCTTGGTATGGCTACACCTTC. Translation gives CASSESGTGAWYGYTF.

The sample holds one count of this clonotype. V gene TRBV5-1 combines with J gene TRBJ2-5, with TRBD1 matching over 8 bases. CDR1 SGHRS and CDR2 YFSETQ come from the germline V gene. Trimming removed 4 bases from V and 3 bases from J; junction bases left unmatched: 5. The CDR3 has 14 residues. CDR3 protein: CASSIQQGEETQYF. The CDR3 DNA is TGCGCCAGCAGCATCCAACAGGGGGAAGAGACCCAGTACTTC. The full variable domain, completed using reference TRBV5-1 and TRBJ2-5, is KAGVTQTPRYLIKTRGQQVTLSCSPISGHRSVSWYQQTPGQGLQFLFEYFSETQRNKGNFPGRFSGRQFSNSRSEMNVSTLELGDSALYLCASSIQQGEETQYFGPGTRLLVL.

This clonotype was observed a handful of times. Here the CDR3 DNA reads TGTGCCATCAGTGAGAGTAGCGGACAAGAGACCCAGTACTTC. Residues: CAISESSGQETQYF. V gene TRBV10-3 combines with J gene TRBJ2-5; possible D gene TRBD2, 6 bases. Trimming pared 2 bases from V and 2 bases from J, leaving 9 bases between. The CDR3 consists of 14 residues. CDR1 is ENHRY, CDR2 SYGVKD, per germline.

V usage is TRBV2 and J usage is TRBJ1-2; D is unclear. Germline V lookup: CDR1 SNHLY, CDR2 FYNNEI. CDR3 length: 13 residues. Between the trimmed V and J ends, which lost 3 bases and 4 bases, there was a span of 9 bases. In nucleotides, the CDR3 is TGTGCCAGCAGTGAGGAACGAGTCTATGGCTACACCTTC. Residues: CASSEERVYGYTF.

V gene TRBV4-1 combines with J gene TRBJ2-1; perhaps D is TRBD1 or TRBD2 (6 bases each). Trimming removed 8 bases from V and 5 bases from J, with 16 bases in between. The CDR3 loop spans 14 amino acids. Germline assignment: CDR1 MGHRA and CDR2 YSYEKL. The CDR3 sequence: CASSPGALHNEQFF. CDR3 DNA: TGCGCCAGCTCTCCGGGGGCGCTCCACAATGAGCAGTTCTTC.

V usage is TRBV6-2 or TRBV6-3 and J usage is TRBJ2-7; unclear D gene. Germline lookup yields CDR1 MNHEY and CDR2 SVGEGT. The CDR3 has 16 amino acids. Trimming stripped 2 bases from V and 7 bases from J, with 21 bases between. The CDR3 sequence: CASSYVAFRTLKEQYF. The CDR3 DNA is TGTGCCAGCAGTTACGTAGCTTTCCGAACCTTAAAAGAGCAGTACTTC.

The CDR3 nucleotides read TGCGCCAGCAGCCAAGACCGGGACGGTAACGCCTATGGCTACACCTTC. This codes for CASSQDRDGNAYGYTF. J is TRBJ1-2 and V is TRBV4-3; D possibly corresponds to TRBD1 (5 bases). This CDR3 is 16 amino acids long. V was cut by 0 bases and J by 4 bases, with 15 bases left in between. Germline loops: CDR1 LGHNA, CDR2 YSLEER.